The next 8 T cell receptor beta chains were all read from a single sample in a study of CDR3 diversity in severe acne (dated by TCRdb to about 2019). Libraries came from PCR. The listed sequencing device is Illumina HiSeq 2000. TCRdb trimmed the raw reads at Q25, called clones with MiXCR and kept productive beta chains. Rows are combined by CDR3 protein, so each entry shows the most common genes and DNA. For this sample the table gives tens of thousands of distinct CDR3 sequences, of which around 49% were detected only once. 13% to 15% of the sample rests with the top ten. Sequencing was carried out using blood. These receptors originate from a male donor in good health, without acne.

This rearrangement joins TRBV9 to TRBJ2-3; 7 nucleotides line up with TRBD1. Per the germline V gene, CDR1 is SGDLS and CDR2 is YYNGEE. The CDR3 loop spans 14 amino acids. V was clipped by 3 bases and J by 4 bases; unmatched bases: 5. This CDR3 reads CASSADRVADTQYF. The CDR3 DNA reads TGTGCCAGCAGCGCCGACAGGGTGGCAGATACGCAGTATTTT.

The rearrangement uses TRBV20-1 and TRBJ2-1; the match to TRBD2 covers 11 bases. The trim removed 3 bases at V and 3 bases at J, leaving 7 bases unmatched. The CDR3 is 16 amino acids. Germline CDR1 reads DFQATT; CDR2 reads SNEGSKA (reference sequence). For the CDR3, the DNA is TGCAGTGCTAGGATAGCGGGGGGGTGCGGCTACAATGAGCAGTTCTTC. Its protein product is CSARIAGGCGYNEQFF.

This clonotype was seen repeatedly, ten times or more. This chain links TRBV19 with TRBJ2-3, with TRBD2 matching 9 bases. Germline assignment: CDR1 LNHDA and CDR2 SQIVND (reference sequence). The CDR3 has 14 residues. With V trimmed by 7 bases and J by 1 base, 3 bases remained unmatched. DNA of the CDR3: TGTGCCAGTAAAGCTAGCGGGGGCACAGATACGCAGTATTTT. This sequence encodes CASKASGGTDTQYF. Supplemented by reference TRBV19 and TRBJ2-3, the full variable domain reads DGGITQSPKYLFRKEGQNVTLSCEQNLNHDAMYWYRQDPGQGLRLIYYSQIVNDFQKGDIAEGYSVSREKKESFPLTVTSAQKNPTAFYLCASKASGGTDTQYFGPGTRLTVL.

Many counts were recorded for this clonotype. The J gene is TRBJ2-1, the V gene TRBV19; D may be TRBD2 (5 bases). The ends were cut back, 5 bases at V and 4 bases at J, with 21 bases in the middle. The germline V gene encodes CDR1 LNHDA and CDR2 SQIVND (reference sequence). The CDR3 is made up of 17 amino acids. Here the CDR3 DNA reads TGTGCCAGTAGTGAGGGTCGGCTGTCTAGAGAATACAATGAGCAGTTCTTC. It specifies CASSEGRLSREYNEQFF.

The table lists this clonotype with many counts. The chain combines TRBV27 with TRBJ1-4; D is unclear. The CDR3 is made up of 13 amino acids. Trimming left V 2 bases short and J 1 base short, with 2 bases between. Per germline, CDR1 MNHEY and CDR2 SMNVEV (reference sequence). Written as DNA, the CDR3 is TGTGCCAGCAGTTTAGAAACTAATGAAAAACTGTTTTTT. This codes for CASSLETNEKLFF.

This clonotype was detected only a few times. CDR3 in DNA: TGTGCCAGCAGCCCCCGGGTCCTCATCACTGAAGCTTTCTTT. This codes for CASSPRVLITEAFF. The rearrangement links TRBV14 to TRBJ1-1; D call uncertain. Germline V gene sequence: CDR1 SGHDN, CDR2 FVKESK. The CDR3 loop spans 14 amino acids. Trimming left V 4 bases short and J 4 bases short, with 13 bases between.

The rearrangement links TRBV7-8 to TRBJ2-3; 11 bases are a match to TRBD2. The CDR3 runs to 16 residues. Germline CDR1 SGHVS, CDR2 FQNEAQ. J was trimmed by 8 bases and V by 2 bases; bases with no gene match: 9. The CDR3 loop is CASSLSLAGASPTQYF. In DNA form, the CDR3 reads TGTGCCAGCAGCTTATCACTAGCGGGGGCGTCCCCTACGCAGTATTTT.

There are many counts of this clonotype. At one boundary the junction diverges from the germline segment, which might be a read error. CDR3 DNA: TGTGCTAGCAGCTTATCGGGGTCAGATACGCAGTATTTT. Its translation is CASSLSGSDTQYF. V is TRBV7-7 and J is TRBJ2-3; possibly TRBD2 for D (5 bases). From germline, CDR1 is SSHAT and CDR2 FNYEAQ (reference sequence). This CDR3 contains 13 residues. Full variable domain (rest looked up from reference TRBV7-7 and TRBJ2-3): GAGVSQSPRYKVTKRGQDVTLRCDPISSHATLYWYQQALGQGPEFLTYFNYEAQPDKSGLPSDRFSAERPEGSISTLTIQRTEQRDSAMYRCASSLSGSDTQYFGPGTRLTVL.